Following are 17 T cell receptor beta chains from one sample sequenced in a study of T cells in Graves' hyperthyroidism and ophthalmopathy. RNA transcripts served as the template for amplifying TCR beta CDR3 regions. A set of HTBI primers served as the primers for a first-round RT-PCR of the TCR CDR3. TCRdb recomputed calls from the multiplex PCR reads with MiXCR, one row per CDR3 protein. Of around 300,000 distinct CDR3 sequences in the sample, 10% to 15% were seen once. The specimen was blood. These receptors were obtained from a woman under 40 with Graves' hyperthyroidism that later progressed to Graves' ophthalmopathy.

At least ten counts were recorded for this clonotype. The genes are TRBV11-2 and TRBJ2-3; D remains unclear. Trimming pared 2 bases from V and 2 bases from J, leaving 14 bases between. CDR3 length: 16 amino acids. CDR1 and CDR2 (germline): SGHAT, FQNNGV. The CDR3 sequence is CASSLTEARPTDTQYF. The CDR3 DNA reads TGTGCCAGCAGCTTAACCGAGGCGCGGCCCACAGATACGCAGTATTTT.

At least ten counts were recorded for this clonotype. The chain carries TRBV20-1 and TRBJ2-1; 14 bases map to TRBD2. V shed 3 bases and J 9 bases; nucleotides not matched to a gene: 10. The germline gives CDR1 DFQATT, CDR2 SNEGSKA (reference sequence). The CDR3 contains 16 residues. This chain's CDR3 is CSARGLAGVLGSEQFF. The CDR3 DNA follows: TGCAGTGCTAGGGGACTAGCGGGAGTATTAGGGAGTGAGCAGTTCTTC.

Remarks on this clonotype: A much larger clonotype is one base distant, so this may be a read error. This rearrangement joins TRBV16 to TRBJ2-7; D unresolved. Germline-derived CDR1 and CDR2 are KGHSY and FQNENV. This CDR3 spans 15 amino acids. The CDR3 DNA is TGTACCAGCAGCCAATCTAACTTAAACAGTTACGAGCAGTACTTC. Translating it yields CTSSQSNLNSYEQYF.

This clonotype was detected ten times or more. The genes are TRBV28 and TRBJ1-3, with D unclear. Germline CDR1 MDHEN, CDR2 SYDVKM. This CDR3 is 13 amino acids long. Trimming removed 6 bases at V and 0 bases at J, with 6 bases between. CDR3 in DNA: TGTGCCAGCAGCCTTAGCTCTGGAAACACCATATATTTT. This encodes CASSLSSGNTIYF.

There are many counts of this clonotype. This CDR3 reads CSAHGQEKDYGYTF. DNA of the CDR3: TGCAGTGCCCATGGACAGGAGAAGGACTATGGCTACACCTTC. V gene TRBV20-1 combines with J gene TRBJ1-2; 7 nucleotides match TRBD1. Germline trimming cut 6 bases from V and 3 bases from J; bases unmatched to any gene: 10. Germline V gene lookup returns CDR1 DFQATT and CDR2 SNEGSKA (reference sequence). The CDR3 loop spans 14 amino acids.

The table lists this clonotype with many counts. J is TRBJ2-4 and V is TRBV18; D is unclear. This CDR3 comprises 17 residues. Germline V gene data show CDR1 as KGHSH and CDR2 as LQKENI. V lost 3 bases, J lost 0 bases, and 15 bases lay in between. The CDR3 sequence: CASSPPPADLAKNIQYF. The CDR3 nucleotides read TGTGCCAGCTCACCTCCGCCGGCAGACCTAGCCAAAAACATTCAGTACTTC.

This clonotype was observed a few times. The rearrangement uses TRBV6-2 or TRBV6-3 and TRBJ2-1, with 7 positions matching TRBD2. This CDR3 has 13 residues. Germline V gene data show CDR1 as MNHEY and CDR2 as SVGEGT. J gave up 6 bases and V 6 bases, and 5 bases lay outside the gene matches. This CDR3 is CASSSREVNEQFF. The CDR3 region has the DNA TGTGCCAGCAGCTCCCGGGAGGTCAATGAGCAGTTCTTC.

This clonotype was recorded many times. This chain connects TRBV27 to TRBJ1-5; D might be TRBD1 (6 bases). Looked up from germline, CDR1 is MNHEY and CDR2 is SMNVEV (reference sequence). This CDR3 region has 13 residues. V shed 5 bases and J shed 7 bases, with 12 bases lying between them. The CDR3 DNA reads TGTGCCAGCAGTCAGGGGCTGCGACAGCCCCAGCATTTT. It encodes CASSQGLRQPQHF.

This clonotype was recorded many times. As DNA, the CDR3 is TGTGCCAGCAGTCCCCAGGGGGAGCTCAATATATATGGCTACACCTTC. As protein: CASSPQGELNIYGYTF. V is TRBV27 and J is TRBJ1-2; TRBD1 aligns across 7 bases. The V and J ends lost 5 bases and 5 bases, in that order; junction bases with no gene match: 14. The CDR3 is made up of 16 amino acids. Germline V gives CDR1 MNHEY, CDR2 SMNVEV (reference sequence).

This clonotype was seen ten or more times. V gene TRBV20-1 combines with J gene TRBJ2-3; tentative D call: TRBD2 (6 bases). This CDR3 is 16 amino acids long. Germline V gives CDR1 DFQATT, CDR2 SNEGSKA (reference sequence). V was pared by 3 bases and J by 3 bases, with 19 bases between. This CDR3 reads CSAREWEPGRTDTQYF. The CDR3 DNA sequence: TGCAGTGCTAGGGAGTGGGAACCTGGGAGGACAGATACGCAGTATTTT.

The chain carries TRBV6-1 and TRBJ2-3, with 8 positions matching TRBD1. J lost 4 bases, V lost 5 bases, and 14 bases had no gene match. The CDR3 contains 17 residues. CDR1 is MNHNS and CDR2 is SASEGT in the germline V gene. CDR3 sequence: CASSYSGGSHVADTQYF. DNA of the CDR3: TGTGCCAGCAGTTATTCAGGGGGCTCGCACGTCGCAGATACGCAGTATTTT.

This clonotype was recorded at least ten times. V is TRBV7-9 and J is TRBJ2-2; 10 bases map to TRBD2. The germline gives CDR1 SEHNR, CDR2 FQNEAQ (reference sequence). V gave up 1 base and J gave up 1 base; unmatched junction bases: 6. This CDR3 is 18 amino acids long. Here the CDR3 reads CASSLGPSGSQNTGELFF. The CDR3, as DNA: TGTGCCAGCAGCTTAGGTCCTAGCGGGAGTCAGAACACCGGGGAGCTGTTTTTT.

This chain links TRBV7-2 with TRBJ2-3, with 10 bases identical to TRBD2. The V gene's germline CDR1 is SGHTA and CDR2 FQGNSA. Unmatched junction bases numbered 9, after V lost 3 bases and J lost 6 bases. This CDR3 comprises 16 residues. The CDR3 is CASSFLSGRGEDTQYF. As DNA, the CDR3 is TGTGCCAGCAGCTTTCTCAGCGGGAGGGGGGAGGATACGCAGTATTTT.

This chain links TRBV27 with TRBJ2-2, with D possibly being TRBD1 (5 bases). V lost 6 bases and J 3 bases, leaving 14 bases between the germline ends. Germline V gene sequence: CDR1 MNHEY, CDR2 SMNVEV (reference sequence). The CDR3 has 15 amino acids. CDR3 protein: CASRSPSTDTGELFF. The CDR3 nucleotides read TGTGCCAGCAGGTCCCCCTCGACAGACACCGGGGAGCTGTTTTTT.

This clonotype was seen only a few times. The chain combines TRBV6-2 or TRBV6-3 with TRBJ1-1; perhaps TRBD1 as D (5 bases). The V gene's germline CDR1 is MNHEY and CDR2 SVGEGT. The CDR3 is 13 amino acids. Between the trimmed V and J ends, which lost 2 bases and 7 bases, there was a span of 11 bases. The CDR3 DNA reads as TGTGCCAGCAGTTACGGGGGAGGGATTGAAGCTTTCTTT. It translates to CASSYGGGIEAFF.

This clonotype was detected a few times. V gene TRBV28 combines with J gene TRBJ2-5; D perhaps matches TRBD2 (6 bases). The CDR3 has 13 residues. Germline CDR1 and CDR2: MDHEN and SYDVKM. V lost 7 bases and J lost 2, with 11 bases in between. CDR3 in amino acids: CASTRGRQETQYF. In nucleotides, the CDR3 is TGTGCCAGCACCCGGGGGAGACAAGAGACCCAGTACTTC.

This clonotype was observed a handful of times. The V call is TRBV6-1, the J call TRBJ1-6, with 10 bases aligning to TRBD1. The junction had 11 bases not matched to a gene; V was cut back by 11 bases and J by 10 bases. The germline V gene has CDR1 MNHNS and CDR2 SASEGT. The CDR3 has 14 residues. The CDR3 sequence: CAAAVGTGVSPLHF. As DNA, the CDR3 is TGTGCCGCAGCGGTAGGGACAGGGGTGTCACCCCTCCACTTT.